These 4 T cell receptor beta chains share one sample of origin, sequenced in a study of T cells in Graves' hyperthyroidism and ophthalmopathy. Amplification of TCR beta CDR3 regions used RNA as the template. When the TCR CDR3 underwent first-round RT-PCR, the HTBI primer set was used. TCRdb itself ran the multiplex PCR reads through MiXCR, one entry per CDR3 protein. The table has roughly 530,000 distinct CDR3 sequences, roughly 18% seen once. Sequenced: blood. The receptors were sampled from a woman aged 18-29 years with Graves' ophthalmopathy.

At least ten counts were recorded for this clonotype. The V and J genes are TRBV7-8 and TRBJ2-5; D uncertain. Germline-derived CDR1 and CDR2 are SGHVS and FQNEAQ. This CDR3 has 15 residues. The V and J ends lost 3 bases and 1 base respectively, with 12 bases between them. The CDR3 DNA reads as TGTGCCAGCAGCTTCCGGACCATGGGCCAAGAGACCCAGTACTTC. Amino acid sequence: CASSFRTMGQETQYF.

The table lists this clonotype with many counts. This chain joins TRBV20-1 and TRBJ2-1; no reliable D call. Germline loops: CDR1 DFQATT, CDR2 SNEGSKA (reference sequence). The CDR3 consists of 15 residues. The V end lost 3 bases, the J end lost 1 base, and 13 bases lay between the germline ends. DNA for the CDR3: TGCAGTGCTAGTTTTAGTACGGCGTCCTACAATGAGCAGTTCTTC. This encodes CSASFSTASYNEQFF.

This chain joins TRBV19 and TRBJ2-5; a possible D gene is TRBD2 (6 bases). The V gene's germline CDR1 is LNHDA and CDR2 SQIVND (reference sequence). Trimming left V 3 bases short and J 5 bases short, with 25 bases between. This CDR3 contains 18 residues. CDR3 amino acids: CASSMKSRTREKGETQYF. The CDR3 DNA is TGTGCCAGTAGTATGAAATCACGGACTCGGGAGAAAGGGGAGACCCAGTACTTC.

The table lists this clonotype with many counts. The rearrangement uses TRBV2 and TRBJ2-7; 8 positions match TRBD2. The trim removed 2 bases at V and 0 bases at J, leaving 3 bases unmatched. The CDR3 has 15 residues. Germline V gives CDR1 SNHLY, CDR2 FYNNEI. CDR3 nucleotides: TGTGCCAGCAGTGAACAACTAGCGGCCTCCTACGAGCAGTACTTC. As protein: CASSEQLAASYEQYF.